These T cell receptor beta chains were read from a single sample in a study of OX40 agonist ivuxolimab in advanced cancers. TCRdb keeps only in-frame clones here, not all; method: immunoSEQ multiplex PCR. The data show some 70,000 clones, under 90% seen once. The sample here was CD4+ or CD8+ T cells sorted from blood, taken in a trial of the OX40 agonist ivuxolimab. These receptors all stem from an adult with an advanced solid tumor such as melanoma, head and neck, liver or kidney cancer. The CDR3 runs from the conserved cysteine through the conserved F or W. The order of the fields is J gene, clone size, V gene, D gene, CDR3 protein, CDR3 DNA. A D gene is named only where the DNA matches it firmly. Rows give clone size only sometimes, using once, few, many, or a class for an expanded clone.

j_gene: TRBJ1-1; abundance: NA; v_gene: TRBV27; d_gene: NA; CDR3aa: CASRSFTGNTEAFF; CDR3nt: TGTGCCAGCAGATCTTTCACGGGGAACACTGAAGCTTTCTTT
j_gene: TRBJ1-2; abundance: NA; v_gene: TRBV4-1; d_gene: NA; CDR3aa: CASSQDRDSYYGYTF; CDR3nt: TGCGCCAGCAGCCAAGATCGGGACTCATACTATGGCTACACCTTC
j_gene: TRBJ1-1; abundance: NA; v_gene: TRBV15; d_gene: TRBD1; CDR3aa: CATRDRGNTEAFF; CDR3nt: TGTGCCACCAGGGACAGGGGGAACACTGAAGCTTTCTTT
j_gene: TRBJ1-1; abundance: NA; v_gene: TRBV7-8; d_gene: NA; CDR3aa: CASSLVRGLNTEAFF; CDR3nt: TGTGCCAGCAGCTTAGTGCGGGGGCTGAACACTGAAGCTTTCTTT
j_gene: TRBJ1-2; abundance: NA; v_gene: TRBV15; d_gene: NA; CDR3aa: CATSRDLGDSRNGYTF; CDR3nt: TGTGCCACCAGCAGAGATTTGGGGGACTCCAGGAATGGCTACACCTTC
j_gene: TRBJ2-1; abundance: NA; v_gene: TRBV19; d_gene: NA; CDR3aa: CASREWGASSLGYNEQFF; CDR3nt: TGTGCCAGTAGGGAATGGGGGGCTAGCTCCCTGGGGTACAATGAGCAGTTCTTC
j_gene: TRBJ2-7; abundance: NA; v_gene: TRBV13; d_gene: NA; CDR3aa: CASSAGGVGTYEQYF; CDR3nt: TGTGCCAGCAGCGCAGGAGGGGTGGGTACCTACGAGCAGTACTTC
j_gene: TRBJ2-3; abundance: NA; v_gene: TRBV5-5; d_gene: NA; CDR3aa: CASGPRTSFTDTQYF; CDR3nt: TGTGCCAGCGGACCCCGGACCTCATTCACAGATACGCAGTATTTT
j_gene: TRBJ2-2; abundance: NA; v_gene: TRBV4-3; d_gene: TRBD2; CDR3aa: CASSQDLAGGNTGELFF; CDR3nt: TGCGCCAGCAGCCAAGATCTAGCGGGGGGAAACACCGGGGAGCTGTTTTTT
j_gene: TRBJ2-5; abundance: few; v_gene: TRBV10-3; d_gene: NA; CDR3aa: CATRVQGGQTQYF; CDR3nt: TGTGCCACCAGAGTTCAGGGCGGGCAGACCCAGTACTTC
j_gene: TRBJ2-7; abundance: once; v_gene: TRBV5-1; d_gene: TRBD1; CDR3aa: CASSVRQGSYEQYF; CDR3nt: TGCGCCAGCAGCGTAAGACAGGGCTCCTACGAGCAGTACTTC
j_gene: TRBJ2-7; abundance: NA; v_gene: TRBV18; d_gene: TRBD1; CDR3aa: CASSPPTGAAYEQYF; CDR3nt: TGTGCCAGCTCACCTCCGACAGGGGCCGCCTACGAGCAGTACTTC
j_gene: TRBJ1-1; abundance: few; v_gene: TRBV18; d_gene: NA; CDR3aa: CASSPQRRGYTEAFF; CDR3nt: TGTGCCAGCTCACCTCAAAGGAGGGGGTACACTGAAGCTTTCTTT
j_gene: TRBJ1-1; abundance: NA; v_gene: TRBV7-9; d_gene: TRBD1; CDR3aa: CASRPQQGQNTEAFF; CDR3nt: TGTGCCAGCAGGCCCCAACAGGGGCAGAACACTGAAGCTTTCTTT
j_gene: TRBJ2-1; abundance: NA; v_gene: TRBV7-3; d_gene: TRBD2; CDR3aa: CASSSDSGGPYNEQFF; CDR3nt: TGTGCCAGCAGCTCCGATAGCGGGGGCCCCTACAATGAGCAGTTCTTC
j_gene: TRBJ2-2; abundance: NA; v_gene: TRBV9; d_gene: TRBD2; CDR3aa: CASSVAGSGGYTGELFF; CDR3nt: TGTGCCAGCAGCGTAGCAGGTAGCGGGGGCTACACCGGGGAGCTGTTTTTT
j_gene: TRBJ1-2; abundance: NA; v_gene: TRBV7-2; d_gene: NA; CDR3aa: CASSLQGGSYGYTF; CDR3nt: TGTGCCAGCAGCCTGCAGGGTGGGAGCTATGGCTACACCTTC
j_gene: TRBJ1-2; abundance: medium-sized; v_gene: TRBV5-1; d_gene: NA; CDR3aa: CASHDNYGYTF; CDR3nt: TGCGCCAGCCACGATAACTATGGCTACACCTTC
j_gene: TRBJ2-1; abundance: NA; v_gene: TRBV9; d_gene: NA; CDR3aa: CASSVRDGLSYNEQFF; CDR3nt: TGTGCCAGCAGCGTAAGGGACGGTCTATCCTACAATGAGCAGTTCTTC
j_gene: TRBJ1-2; abundance: NA; v_gene: TRBV7-8; d_gene: NA; CDR3aa: CASSLQGRYGYTF; CDR3nt: TGTGCCAGCAGCTTACAGGGGAGATATGGCTACACCTTC
j_gene: TRBJ2-5; abundance: NA; v_gene: TRBV6-5; d_gene: NA; CDR3aa: CASSYSSYQETQYF; CDR3nt: TGTGCCAGCAGTTACTCGTCGTACCAAGAGACCCAGTACTTC
j_gene: TRBJ2-5; abundance: NA; v_gene: TRBV18; d_gene: NA; CDR3aa: CASSPRPGLISQETQYF; CDR3nt: TGTGCCAGCTCACCACGACCGGGCCTAATTTCGCAAGAGACCCAGTACTTC
j_gene: TRBJ2-7; abundance: NA; v_gene: TRBV2; d_gene: TRBD1; CDR3aa: CATGRDSTGEQYF; CDR3nt: TGTGCCACCGGTCGGGACAGCACGGGCGAGCAGTACTTC
j_gene: TRBJ1-6; abundance: NA; v_gene: TRBV7-9; d_gene: NA; CDR3aa: CASHTGFRAPLHF; CDR3nt: TGTGCCAGCCATACGGGGTTCCGAGCACCCCTCCACTTT
j_gene: TRBJ1-2; abundance: NA; v_gene: TRBV4-3; d_gene: NA; CDR3aa: CASSQQTDNYGYTF; CDR3nt: TGCGCCAGCAGCCAACAGACAGATAACTATGGCTACACCTTC
j_gene: TRBJ2-2; abundance: NA; v_gene: TRBV6-5; d_gene: NA; CDR3aa: CASSYSIGGYTGELFF; CDR3nt: TGTGCCAGCAGTTACTCGATAGGCGGATACACCGGGGAGCTGTTTTTT
j_gene: TRBJ1-6; abundance: NA; v_gene: TRBV10-3; d_gene: NA; CDR3aa: CAISRTGQGNSPLHF; CDR3nt: TGTGCCATCAGTCGCACAGGGCAGGGTAATTCACCCCTCCACTTT
j_gene: TRBJ1-1; abundance: NA; v_gene: TRBV19; d_gene: NA; CDR3aa: CASSEGTVVKAFF; CDR3nt: TGTGCCAGTAGTGAAGGGACGGTGGTGAAAGCTTTCTTT
j_gene: TRBJ1-2; abundance: once; v_gene: TRBV20-1; d_gene: TRBD1; CDR3aa: CSAPYRGGYTF; CDR3nt: TGCAGTGCTCCGTACAGGGGTGGCTACACCTTC
j_gene: TRBJ1-4; abundance: NA; v_gene: TRBV7-2; d_gene: TRBD1; CDR3aa: CASSIGTGGEGMFF; CDR3nt: TGTGCCAGCAGCATCGGGACAGGGGGCGAGGGGATGTTTTTT
j_gene: TRBJ1-2; abundance: NA; v_gene: TRBV4-3; d_gene: NA; CDR3aa: CASSQNGGYTF; CDR3nt: TGCGCCAGCAGTCAGAATGGGGGCTACACCTTC
j_gene: TRBJ2-2; abundance: NA; v_gene: TRBV21-1; d_gene: NA; CDR3aa: CASSKDRRGRFYTGELFF; CDR3nt: TGTGCCAGCAGCAAAGATAGGAGGGGGCGCTTTTATACCGGGGAGCTGTTTTTT
j_gene: TRBJ2-2; abundance: NA; v_gene: TRBV5-1; d_gene: TRBD1; CDR3aa: CASSSGQGESGELFF; CDR3nt: TGCGCCAGCAGCTCGGGACAGGGGGAGAGCGGGGAGCTGTTTTTT
j_gene: TRBJ2-7; abundance: NA; v_gene: TRBV7-2; d_gene: NA; CDR3aa: CASSLAINPLVLGEQYF; CDR3nt: TGTGCCAGCAGCTTAGCGATTAACCCACTAGTACTGGGCGAGCAGTACTTC
j_gene: TRBJ1-5; abundance: NA; v_gene: TRBV7-2; d_gene: NA; CDR3aa: CASSLVVFGDQPQHF; CDR3nt: TGTGCCAGCAGCTTAGTAGTCTTCGGTGATCAGCCCCAGCATTTT
j_gene: TRBJ1-3; abundance: NA; v_gene: TRBV9; d_gene: NA; CDR3aa: CASSGLGVSGNTIYF; CDR3nt: TGTGCCAGCAGCGGTCTGGGGGTCTCTGGAAACACCATATATTTT
j_gene: TRBJ2-6; abundance: NA; v_gene: TRBV19; d_gene: NA; CDR3aa: CASRTQVSGANVLTF; CDR3nt: TGTGCCAGTAGGACACAGGTCTCCGGGGCCAACGTCCTGACTTTC
j_gene: TRBJ1-2; abundance: few; v_gene: TRBV4-3; d_gene: NA; CDR3aa: CASSQHTGPYGYTF; CDR3nt: TGCGCCAGCAGCCAACACACAGGGCCTTATGGCTACACCTTC
j_gene: TRBJ2-2; abundance: NA; v_gene: TRBV13; d_gene: NA; CDR3aa: CASSPLTRTGELFF; CDR3nt: TGTGCCAGCAGCCCCCTGACGAGGACCGGGGAGCTGTTTTTT
j_gene: TRBJ1-2; abundance: once; v_gene: TRBV9; d_gene: NA; CDR3aa: CASSADRFGYGYTF; CDR3nt: TGTGCCAGCAGTGCTGATAGGTTTGGCTATGGCTACACCTTC
j_gene: TRBJ2-7; abundance: once; v_gene: TRBV6-6; d_gene: TRBD1; CDR3aa: CASSSGQGGYEQYF; CDR3nt: TGTGCCAGCAGCTCCGGACAGGGGGGCTACGAGCAGTACTTC
j_gene: TRBJ1-6; abundance: NA; v_gene: TRBV10-1; d_gene: NA; CDR3aa: CASSLRYNSPLHF; CDR3nt: TGCGCCAGCAGTTTACGGTATAATTCACCCCTCCACTTT